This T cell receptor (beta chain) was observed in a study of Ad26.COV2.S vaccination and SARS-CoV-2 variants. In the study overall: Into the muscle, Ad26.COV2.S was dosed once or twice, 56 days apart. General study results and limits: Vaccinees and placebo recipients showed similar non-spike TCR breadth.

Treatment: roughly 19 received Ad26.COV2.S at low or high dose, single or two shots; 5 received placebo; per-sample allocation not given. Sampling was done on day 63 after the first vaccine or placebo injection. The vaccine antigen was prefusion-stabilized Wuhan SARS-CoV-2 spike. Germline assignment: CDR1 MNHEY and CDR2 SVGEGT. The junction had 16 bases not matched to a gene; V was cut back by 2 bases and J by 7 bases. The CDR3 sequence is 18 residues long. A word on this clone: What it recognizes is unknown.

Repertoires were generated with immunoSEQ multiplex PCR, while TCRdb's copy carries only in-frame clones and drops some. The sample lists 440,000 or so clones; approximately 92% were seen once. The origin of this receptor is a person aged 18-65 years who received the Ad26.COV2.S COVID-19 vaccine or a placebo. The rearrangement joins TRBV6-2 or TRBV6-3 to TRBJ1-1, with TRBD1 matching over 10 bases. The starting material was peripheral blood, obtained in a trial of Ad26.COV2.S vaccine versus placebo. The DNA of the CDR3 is TGTGCCAGCAGTTACCCCTTCTACCGGGACAGGGGATCGGTTGAAGCTTTCTTT. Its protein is CASSYPFYRDRGSVEAFF.